These 18 T cell receptor beta chains originate from one sample sequenced in a study of human T cells and chemical hapten exposure. The time point: pre-sensitization, week 0. As for treatment: therapeutic diphenylcyclopropenone sensitization with weekly scalp DPC. TCRdb itself ran the RACE reads through MiXCR, one entry per CDR3 protein. The sample includes 350,000 to 400,000 distinct CDR3 sequences, roughly 5.3% seen only once; the top ten take 2.6%. This specimen was whole blood, taken in connection with sensitization to the hapten diphenylcyclopropenone (DPC). Receptors originate from a woman between 45 and 65 years old with alopecia areata. Some clones in this sample may be carry-over from other donors' samples.

This clonotype was seen a handful of times. This chain links TRBV29-1 with TRBJ1-1; D gene unclear. The CDR3 has 13 residues. V shed 5 bases and J shed 0 bases, with 10 bases lying between them. Germline V gives CDR1 SQVTM, CDR2 ANQGSEA. The CDR3 region has the DNA TGCAGCGTTTTGTCAACGGTGAACACTGAAGCTTTCTTT. It translates to CSVLSTVNTEAFF.

J is TRBJ2-2 and V is TRBV7-2; D is uncertain. Germline assignment: CDR1 SGHTA and CDR2 FQGNSA. The V end lost 1 base, the J end lost 8 bases, and 5 bases lay between the germline ends. The length of the CDR3 is 12 residues. The CDR3 reads CASSLVLGELFF. In DNA, the CDR3 is TGTGCCAGCAGCTTAGTACTTGGGGAGCTGTTTTTT.

This clonotype appeared a few times. The CDR3 bases are TGTGCCAGCAGTGAGACAGGGGCGACCCAAGAGACCCAGTACTTC. Amino acid sequence: CASSETGATQETQYF. The chain joins TRBV2 to TRBJ2-5; TRBD1 aligns across 8 bases. The CDR3 spans 15 residues. CDR1 and CDR2 from the germline V gene are SNHLY and FYNNEI. The ends lost 3 bases at V and 1 base at J; junction bases unmatched: 4.

The CDR3 DNA reads as TGTGCCAGCAGTCGGGATACAGGGCTGACAGATACGCAGTATTTT. This gives the protein CASSRDTGLTDTQYF. The V gene is TRBV11-2, the J gene TRBJ2-3, with a possible D match to TRBD1 (6 bases). From germline, CDR1 is SGHAT and CDR2 FQNNGV. Trimming took 6 bases from V and 3 from J, leaving 16 bases between them. The CDR3 covers 15 residues.

Turning to this clonotype: This may be a read error: a much more frequent sequence differs by one nucleotide. The chain combines TRBV12-3 or TRBV12-4 with TRBJ2-3; no clear D. The CDR3 covers 13 residues. Trimming took 6 bases from V and 0 from J, leaving 7 bases between them. CDR3 in DNA: TGTGCCAGCAGACTGTCTAGCACAGATACGCAGTATTTT. Its translation: CASRLSSTDTQYF.

The V and J genes are TRBV5-1 and TRBJ2-2; TRBD2 aligns across 7 bases. After removal of 0 bases from V and 0 bases from J, the junction contained 5 bases not matched to a gene. CDR3 length: 17 amino acids. The germline V gene has CDR1 SGHRS and CDR2 YFSETQ. Here the CDR3 reads CASSLGLAASNTGELFF. The CDR3 region has the DNA TGCGCCAGCAGCTTGGGACTAGCAGCCTCGAACACCGGGGAGCTGTTTTTT.

The sample holds many counts of this clonotype. The chain links TRBV7-2 to TRBJ2-3, with D unresolved. The CDR3 loop spans 15 amino acids. Germline CDR1 and CDR2: SGHTA and FQGNSA. V was shortened by 2 bases and J by 6 bases, with 15 bases between the two germline ends. The chain's CDR3 is CASSLLEIAVDTQYF. As DNA, the CDR3 is TGTGCCAGCAGCTTATTAGAGATCGCGGTGGATACGCAGTATTTT.

This clonotype was counted at least ten times. The chain has TRBV2 and TRBJ1-2; unclear D gene. Trimming took 9 bases from V and 0 from J, leaving 8 bases between them. CDR3 length: 12 amino acids. The V gene's germline CDR1 is SNHLY and CDR2 FYNNEI. DNA of the CDR3: TGTGCCAGGGGCTCCGCTAACTATGGCTACACCTTC. Residues: CARGSANYGYTF.

The gene calls are TRBV5-1 and TRBJ2-5; D tentatively fits TRBD1 or TRBD2 (5 bases each). Trimming took 4 bases from V and 2 from J, leaving 18 bases between them. Germline CDR1 and CDR2: SGHRS and YFSETQ. This CDR3 region has 16 residues. The CDR3 DNA sequence: TGCGCCAGCAGCCTTACCGGGACCCCTCAACAAGAGACCCAGTACTTC. Amino acid sequence: CASSLTGTPQQETQYF. Complete variable domain (other parts from reference TRBV5-1 and TRBJ2-5): KAGVTQTPRYLIKTRGQQVTLSCSPISGHRSVSWYQQTPGQGLQFLFEYFSETQRNKGNFPGRFSGRQFSNSRSEMNVSTLELGDSALYLCASSLTGTPQQETQYFGPGTRLLVL.

There are a few counts of this clonotype. This sequence joins TRBV6-1 and TRBJ2-3; no reliable D call. Trimming stripped 2 bases from V and 1 base from J, with 7 bases between. Germline V gene sequence: CDR1 MNHNS, CDR2 SASEGT. There are 14 residues in the CDR3. The DNA of the CDR3 is TGTGCCAGCAGTGAACTGGCGGGCACAGATACGCAGTATTTT. This gives the protein CASSELAGTDTQYF.

The V call is TRBV5-1, the J call TRBJ2-7; the D is unclear. In germline, CDR1 is SGHRS, CDR2 YFSETQ. The CDR3 runs 13 residues. V was trimmed by 4 bases and J by 5 bases, leaving 13 bases between them. In nucleotides, the CDR3 is TGCGCCAGCAGCCCCCCTCGAGTAGACGAGCAGTACTTC. The encoded protein is CASSPPRVDEQYF.

In this sample, this clonotype turned up a few times. The CDR3 nucleotides read TGTGCCAGCAGCGTCCGGCTAGCGGGGAGGGATGAGCAGTTCTTC. This gives the protein CASSVRLAGRDEQFF. The chain carries TRBV9 and TRBJ2-1; 9 bases match TRBD2. The germline CDR1 and CDR2 sequences are SGDLS and YYNGEE. Trimming cost V 2 bases and J 8 bases; bases outside gene matches: 8. The CDR3 loop spans 15 amino acids.

The V gene is TRBV20-1, the J gene TRBJ2-3, with D possibly called TRBD1 or TRBD2 (7 bases each). Germline V gives CDR1 DFQATT, CDR2 SNEGSKA (reference sequence). This CDR3 spans 16 amino acids. Trimming pared 1 base from V and 1 base from J, leaving 15 bases between. The chain's CDR3 is CSARVPRGGGTDTQYF. The CDR3 DNA is TGCAGTGCTAGAGTTCCCAGGGGGGGTGGCACAGATACGCAGTATTTT.

The chain combines TRBV7-9 with TRBJ1-1; D might be TRBD1 (5 bases). CDR3 length equals 16 residues. The V and J ends lost 1 base and 3 bases respectively, with 15 bases between them. Germline V gives CDR1 SEHNR, CDR2 FQNEAQ (reference sequence). CDR3: CASSLGRRQRDTEAFF. The CDR3 region has the DNA TGTGCCAGCAGCTTAGGCCGACGACAGCGCGACACTGAAGCTTTCTTT. The variable domain in full, completed from reference TRBV7-9 and TRBJ1-1, reads DTGVSQNPRHKITKRGQNVTFRCDPISEHNRLYWYRQTLGQGPEFLTYFQNEAQLEKSRLLSDRFSAERPKGSFSTLEIQRTEQGDSAMYLCASSLGRRQRDTEAFFGQGTRLTVV.

The chain carries TRBV9 and TRBJ1-6; a weak D match, TRBD1 (6 bases). Germline lookup yields CDR1 SGDLS and CDR2 YYNGEE. V was pared by 1 base and J by 7 bases, with 15 bases between. The CDR3 spans 16 residues. The CDR3 coding sequence is TGTGCCAGCAGCGTAAGTCCGGGACATCGGAATTCACCCCTCCACTTT. Its protein is CASSVSPGHRNSPLHF.

This clonotype came up many times. The gene calls are TRBV10-3 and TRBJ2-1, with D possibly matching TRBD1 (5 bases). CDR1 ENHRY and CDR2 SYGVKD come from the germline V gene. The V gene lost 6 bases and the J gene lost 9 bases, with 15 bases spanning the gap. This CDR3 region has 13 residues. The CDR3 here is CAIRTSGSGEQFF. DNA for the CDR3: TGTGCCATCAGGACGTCAGGGTCGGGTGAGCAGTTCTTC.

This clonotype was seen many times. This rearrangement joins TRBV20-1 to TRBJ1-2; unclear D gene. Deletions cut 3 bases from V and 4 bases from J, with 18 bases between. This CDR3 comprises 15 residues. CDR1 is DFQATT and CDR2 is SNEGSKA in the germline V gene (reference sequence). The CDR3 sequence: CSASIDRGLLYGYTF. CDR3 coding DNA: TGCAGTGCTAGTATTGATCGTGGACTTCTCTATGGCTACACCTTC.

This clonotype has a count of ten or more. The chain has TRBV9 and TRBJ2-1; 8 positions match TRBD2. From germline, CDR1 is SGDLS and CDR2 YYNGEE. V lost 0 bases to trimming and J lost 3 bases; unmatched junction nucleotides: 5. The CDR3 runs 16 residues. CDR3 DNA: TGTGCCAGCAGCGTAGTAGCGGGGACCCTCTACAATGAGCAGTTCTTC. It specifies CASSVVAGTLYNEQFF. The full variable domain, in which reference TRBV9 and TRBJ2-1 provide the parts outside the CDR3, is DSGVTQTPKHLITATGQRVTLRCSPRSGDLSVYWYQQSLDQGLQFLIQYYNGEERAKGNILERFSAQQFPDLHSELNLSSLELGDSALYFCASSVVAGTLYNEQFFGPGTRLTVL.